This T cell receptor (beta chain) came from a study of CD8+ T cells in alopecia areata. Study summary: Among treated patients, oral tofacitinib was administered at 5 to 10 mg twice daily.

Findings of the study overall: Affected lesional scalp, above all in alopecia totalis/universalis, was more clonal than normal scalp.

The investigators collected lesional scalp punch biopsies and peripheral blood from alopecia areata patients. The authors sorted CD4+ and CD8+ T cells from PBMCs. It was cDNA, reverse transcribed from extracted RNA, that served as the sequencing template. Here immunoSEQ multiplex PCR was the method, and the copy in TCRdb shows in-frame clones only, minus some. The sample lists roughly 120,000 clones, about two fifths seen once, with about 3.1% in the top ten. In this sample, this clone turned up a few times. Antigen unknown. CDR1 and CDR2 from the germline V gene are MDHEN and SYDVKM. Trimming cost V 3 bases and J 4 bases, with 13 bases left between them. The CDR3 runs 15 residues.

The source material was CD4+ T cells sorted from blood. This receptor was obtained from a human donor with alopecia areata. The chain employs TRBV28 and TRBJ1-5; D uncertain. In DNA form, the CDR3 reads TGTGCCAGCAGTTTTGAGGACCGCCTGAATCAGCCCCAGCATTTT. Translated: CASSFEDRLNQPQHF.